This TCR beta chain was sequenced during a study of blood T cell repertoires in COVID-19. Study in general: The analysed material was cDNA or gDNA that came from T cells, B-cell-depleted T cells, or PBMCs.

Individuals drawn from about 26 US areas were roughly 18 to 89 years old. The method was immunoSEQ multiplex PCR; TCRdb's version includes in-frame clones alone and lacks a portion of them. The sample holds fewer than 350,000 clones, about 91% seen once. Between the trimmed V and J ends, which lost 2 bases and 2 bases, there was a span of 13 bases. This CDR3 spans 16 amino acids. In germline, CDR1 is SGHNT, CDR2 YENEEA. The V gene is TRBV11-3, the J gene TRBJ1-3; tentative D call: TRBD1 (5 bases). The sequence was collected from a man aged 40-50 years who had been exposed to COVID-19. Input material: PBMCs or T cells enriched from blood (not recorded which). The CDR3 loop is CASSLSLGATGNTIYF. The CDR3 DNA is TGTGCCAGCAGCTTAAGTCTAGGGGCGACTGGAAACACCATATATTTT.